This paragraph reports one T cell receptor (beta chain). Antigen unknown. The sample comes from a study of cytomegalovirus exposure and HLA in healthy donors. Background on the study: A subsequent analysis stated that the 100 to 150 validation repertoires were run on the same platform as the approximately 660 first-cohort repertoires.

Study results and limitations: A few chains tied to CMV proved CMV antigen-specific in vitro.

The germline V gene encodes CDR1 SEHNR and CDR2 FQNEAQ (reference sequence). V shed 4 bases and J shed 7 bases, with 11 bases lying between them. The CDR3 length is 13 residues. Produced via immunoSEQ multiplex PCR; TCRdb's table is partial and in-frame only. The data show over 100,000 clones, 85% to 90% seen once. V and J are TRBV7-9 and TRBJ1-5, with D perhaps TRBD1 (5 bases). Sequencing input: PBMCs. This receptor was obtained from a man younger than 45 in good health and CMV-seronegative. The CDR3 protein is CASSSQGGQPQHF. The DNA for the CDR3 is TGTGCCAGCAGCTCCCAGGGAGGGCAGCCCCAGCATTTT.